The 29 T cell receptor beta chains below come from one sample, sequenced in a study of T cells in localized non-small cell lung cancer. Sequencing used immunoSEQ multiplex PCR; TCRdb keeps in-frame clones, though not all of them. In the table there are tens of thousands of clones, 83% of which are singletons. The source was PBMCs, collected before any cancer treatment. Receptors originate from a man between 40 and 69 years old with stage II lung adenocarcinoma.

The CDR3, as DNA: TGTGCCAGCAGCCTTTCGACTAGCGGGAGGTGGGAGCAGTACTTC. It is translated as CASSLSTSGRWEQYF. V and J are TRBV14 and TRBJ2-7, with 13 positions matching TRBD2. The V segment lost 4 bases and the J segment 7 bases; nucleotides outside the gene matches: 7. The CDR3 contains 15 residues. Germline V lookup: CDR1 SGHDN, CDR2 FVKESK.

The chain employs TRBV6-5 and TRBJ2-2; no clear D. CDR3 length: 14 amino acids. Trimming left V 6 bases short and J 5 bases short, with 13 bases between. Germline assignment: CDR1 MNHEY and CDR2 SVGAGI. CDR3 residues: CASRPQPTTGELFF. CDR3 nucleotide sequence: TGTGCCAGCAGACCCCAACCGACGACCGGGGAGCTGTTTTTT.

The chain recombines TRBV6-6 with TRBJ1-3; TRBD1 is a possible D gene (5 bases). The CDR3 is made up of 13 amino acids. Germline V gene data show CDR1 as MNHNY and CDR2 as SVGAGI (reference sequence). V was shortened by 6 bases and J by 1 base, with 7 bases between the two germline ends. The CDR3 DNA is TGTGCCAGCAGGCGGGGGTCTGGAAACACCATATATTTT. Translating gives CASRRGSGNTIYF.

This clone has a single count. This rearrangement joins TRBV7-6 to TRBJ1-4, with D hard to call. Germline CDR1 reads SGHVS; CDR2 reads FNYEAQ. Trimming shortened V by 3 bases and J by 8 bases, and 16 bases separated the two germline ends. There are 15 residues in the CDR3. The CDR3 region has the DNA TGTGCCAGCAGCTTTGGAACTCGGGGTGGAGAAAAACTGTTTTTT. This encodes CASSFGTRGGEKLFF.

V usage is TRBV7-6 and J usage is TRBJ2-2; TRBD1 agrees at 7 bases. This CDR3 contains 14 residues. V gave up 1 base and J gave up 4 bases; unmatched junction bases: 0. Germline-derived CDR1 and CDR2 are SGHVS and FNYEAQ. The DNA for the CDR3 is TGTGCCAGCAGCTTAGAGGGGGCCACCGGGGAGCTGTTTTTT. This translates into CASSLEGATGELFF.

The chain uses TRBV7-2 and TRBJ2-5; the D gene is possibly TRBD2 (6 bases). The CDR3 length is 16 residues. Trimming took 1 base from V and 1 from J, leaving 13 bases between them. Looked up from germline, CDR1 is SGHTA and CDR2 is FQGNSA. CDR3: CASSLGGLALQETQYF. CDR3 nucleotide sequence: TGTGCCAGCAGCTTAGGGGGCCTAGCGCTCCAAGAGACCCAGTACTTC.

The chain joins TRBV5-6 to TRBJ2-1; 13 bases match TRBD2. Germline loops: CDR1 SGHDT, CDR2 YYEEEE. After removal of 4 bases from V and 7 bases from J, the junction contained 5 bases not matched to a gene. This CDR3 is built from 15 residues. CDR3 sequence reads: CASSPGTSGDNEQFF. The CDR3 nucleotides read TGTGCCAGCAGCCCAGGGACTAGCGGGGATAATGAGCAGTTCTTC.

The sample holds a few counts of this clone. This chain joins TRBV19 and TRBJ1-1; D unclear. The germline V gene encodes CDR1 LNHDA and CDR2 SQIVND (reference sequence). The CDR3 sequence is 15 residues long. Trimming took off 5 bases at V and 4 bases at J, with 17 bases between the two ends. The CDR3 spells CASSVGRERGTEAFF. The DNA for the CDR3 is TGTGCCAGTAGTGTAGGACGGGAGAGAGGCACTGAAGCTTTCTTT.

This chain connects TRBV18 to TRBJ1-1; weak D call: TRBD1 (6 bases). Germline V lookup: CDR1 KGHSH, CDR2 LQKENI. Trimming took off 0 bases at V and 0 bases at J, with 8 bases between the two ends. CDR3 length equals 15 residues. Here the CDR3 DNA reads TGTGCCAGCTCACCACCTGGGGGCTTGAACACTGAAGCTTTCTTT. Translating gives CASSPPGGLNTEAFF. Supplemented by reference TRBV18 and TRBJ1-1, the full variable domain reads NAGVMQNPRHLVRRRGQEARLRCSPMKGHSHVYWYRQLPEEGLKFMVYLQKENIIDESGMPKERFSAEFPKEGPSILRIQQVVRGDSAAYFCASSPPGGLNTEAFFGQGTRLTVV.

The chain uses TRBV7-9 and TRBJ1-3; D is ambiguous. The CDR3 extends over 14 amino acids. V gave up 8 bases and J gave up 0 bases, with 11 bases separating them. CDR1 is SEHNR and CDR2 is FQNEAQ in the germline V gene (reference sequence). CDR3 loop: CASHPGLSGNTIYF. The CDR3 DNA follows: TGTGCCAGCCACCCCGGCCTCTCTGGAAACACCATATATTTT.

The V gene is TRBV27, the J gene TRBJ1-1; D unresolved. Trimming cost V 5 bases and J 1 base, with 11 bases left between them. This CDR3 comprises 14 residues. CDR1 and CDR2 from the germline V gene are MNHEY and SMNVEV (reference sequence). The CDR3 spells CASSDLRGNTEAFF. CDR3 DNA: TGTGCCAGCAGTGACCTACGAGGGAACACTGAAGCTTTCTTT.

CDR3 bases: TGTGCCAGTAGTATCCAGGGGCGGCGCGAGCTCGGGGAGCTGTTTTTT. Translated: CASSIQGRRELGELFF. The chain couples TRBV19 to TRBJ2-2; D possibly corresponds to TRBD1 (6 bases). V lost 3 bases to trimming and J lost 7 bases, with 18 bases between them. CDR1 is LNHDA, CDR2 SQIVND, per germline (reference sequence). This CDR3 has 16 residues.

The chain has TRBV6-5 and TRBJ2-2; D is ambiguous. V lost 5 bases and J lost 7, with 14 bases in between. This CDR3 region has 14 residues. Per the germline V gene, CDR1 is MNHEY and CDR2 is SVGAGI. This CDR3 is CASSPEDLGGELFF. The CDR3 DNA follows: TGTGCCAGCAGTCCCGAAGATCTAGGCGGGGAGCTGTTTTTT.

This chain uses TRBV19 with TRBJ2-7; tentatively, D is TRBD2 (6 bases). Trimming left V 5 bases short and J 3 bases short, with 11 bases between. Germline V CDR1 and CDR2: LNHDA, SQIVND (reference sequence). This CDR3 is 13 amino acids long. The DNA of the CDR3 is TGTGCCAGTAGTTGGGGGGTCCTCTACGAGCAGTACTTC. Residues: CASSWGVLYEQYF.

The chain carries TRBV6-1 and TRBJ1-6; 8 nucleotides agree with TRBD1. Germline lookup yields CDR1 MNHNS and CDR2 SASEGT. Trimming cost V 3 bases and J 8 bases; bases outside gene matches: 6. CDR3 length: 15 amino acids. This CDR3 is CASSERTGNYSPLHF. In nucleotides, the CDR3 is TGTGCCAGCAGTGAGCGGACAGGGAATTATTCACCCCTCCACTTT.

CDR3 loop: CASRPQWGNEKLFF. The CDR3 DNA follows: TGTGCCAGCAGACCCCAGTGGGGAAATGAAAAACTGTTTTTT. V usage is TRBV6-5 and J usage is TRBJ1-4, with no clear D. Per germline, CDR1 MNHEY and CDR2 SVGAGI. Deletions cut 6 bases from V and 5 bases from J, with 13 bases between. This CDR3 contains 14 residues.

This clone was recorded only once. The J gene is TRBJ2-5, the V gene TRBV6-7, with a tentative D call TRBD1 (5 bases). Being an ORF, TRBV6-7 has a function that is uncertain. CDR3 size: 14 residues. V was pared by 8 bases and J by 2 bases, with 15 bases between. CDR3 DNA: TGTGCCAGCCATCCTTGGACACAGCAAGAGACCCAGTACTTC. Protein: CASHPWTQQETQYF.

This clone was detected a few times. The chain combines TRBV7-2 with TRBJ2-5; D may match TRBD1 or TRBD2 (5 bases each). V was trimmed by 5 bases and J by 5 bases, leaving 15 bases between them. This CDR3 region has 14 residues. Germline V CDR1 and CDR2: SGHTA, FQGNSA. In DNA form, the CDR3 reads TGTGCCAGCAGCCGGGACCGAGCCGCGGAGACCCAGTACTTC. This translates into CASSRDRAAETQYF.

The rearrangement links TRBV2 to TRBJ2-1; 11 bases map to TRBD2. The germline CDR1 and CDR2 sequences are SNHLY and FYNNEI. The CDR3 is 16 amino acids. V dropped 4 bases and J dropped 5; count of bases not matched to a gene: 7. The CDR3 nucleotides are TGTGCCAGCAGTGTTGGTCTAGCGGGGGGCAACAATGAGCAGTTCTTC. Protein sequence: CASSVGLAGGNNEQFF.

V is TRBV7-6 and J is TRBJ1-4; D is unclear. The CDR3 has 15 amino acids. Germline V CDR1 and CDR2: SGHVS, FNYEAQ. V was trimmed by 7 bases and J by 5 bases, leaving 17 bases between them. The CDR3, as DNA: TGTGCCAGCACGCCGGTCGGGCCACGAAATGAAAAACTGTTTTTT. Residues: CASTPVGPRNEKLFF.

This clone was observed once. The chain recombines TRBV11-2 with TRBJ2-2; TRBD2 agrees at 9 bases. Trimming took 5 bases from V and 5 from J; bases not matched to a gene: 6. Per germline, CDR1 SGHAT and CDR2 FQNNGV. The CDR3 length is 15 residues. This CDR3 is CASSPSGERTGELFF. The CDR3 DNA reads as TGTGCCAGCAGCCCTAGCGGGGAGCGGACCGGGGAGCTGTTTTTT.

This chain uses TRBV10-3 with TRBJ1-1; TRBD1 aligns across 9 bases. This CDR3 contains 14 residues. The germline V gene has CDR1 ENHRY and CDR2 SYGVKD. V shed 7 bases, J shed 8 bases, and the junction held 11 bases outside the gene matches. In DNA, the CDR3 is TGTGCCATCACCATGACAGGGGGGTCGACAGAAGCTTTCTTT. Translating it yields CAITMTGGSTEAFF.

This clone was observed a single time. This chain joins TRBV6-5 and TRBJ2-3; D is perhaps TRBD2 (6 bases). Per germline, CDR1 MNHEY and CDR2 SVGAGI. The V and J ends lost 6 bases and 0 bases respectively, with 10 bases between them. This CDR3 has 14 amino acids. The CDR3 bases are TGTGCCAGCAGACCGGGGACTAGCACAGATACGCAGTATTTT. Translating it yields CASRPGTSTDTQYF.

The sample holds a few counts of this clone. This rearrangement joins TRBV4-3 to TRBJ2-1; 7 bases are shared with TRBD1. The CDR3 loop spans 15 amino acids. CDR1 is LGHNA and CDR2 is YSLEER in the germline V gene. V lost 0 bases, J lost 8 bases, and 7 bases stayed unmatched. For the CDR3, the DNA is TGCGCCAGCAGCCAAGATACAGGGGTTCGTCATGAGCAGTTCTTC. Translated, it gives CASSQDTGVRHEQFF.

This clone has only a few counts. V usage is TRBV7-9 and J usage is TRBJ1-1; 10 bases are shared with TRBD1. From germline, CDR1 is SEHNR and CDR2 FQNEAQ (reference sequence). The CDR3 has 15 residues. Losses at the gene ends were 4 bases for V and 6 bases for J; bases not matched to a gene: 8. DNA for the CDR3: TGTGCCAGCAGCTGGGGGACAGGGGAGGTTTCTGAAGCTTTCTTT. Its translation: CASSWGTGEVSEAFF.

J is TRBJ1-3 and V is TRBV30, with TRBD1 as a possible D gene (6 bases). Per the germline V gene, CDR1 is GTSNPN and CDR2 is SVGIG (reference sequence). The CDR3 extends over 13 amino acids. The V end lost 5 bases, the J end lost 3 bases, and 11 bases lay between the germline ends. The CDR3 protein is CAWGGQLGNTIYF. DNA of the CDR3: TGTGCCTGGGGAGGACAGCTTGGAAACACCATATATTTT.

Judged by abundance, this clone is medium-sized. CDR3 sequence reads: CASSPSTIGGGEQFF. The CDR3 region has the DNA TGTGCCAGCAGCCCGAGTACTATCGGAGGAGGTGAGCAGTTCTTC. This chain uses TRBV14 with TRBJ2-1, with D tentatively TRBD2 (5 bases). The CDR3 extends over 15 amino acids. V shed 4 bases and J shed 9 bases, with 19 bases lying between them. Germline CDR1 is SGHDN and CDR2 is FVKESK.

The CDR3 spells CASSPRSGNTIYF. The DNA of the CDR3 is TGTGCCAGCAGCCCCCGCTCTGGAAACACCATATATTTT. V gene TRBV6-5 combines with J gene TRBJ1-3; D call uncertain. V was trimmed by 6 bases and J by 0 bases, leaving 6 bases between them. The germline V gene has CDR1 MNHEY and CDR2 SVGAGI. CDR3 size: 13 residues.

Comment on this clone: The same CDR3 can be traced to other DNA sequences in this sample. The CDR3 DNA reads as TGTGCCAGCAAAGGACAGGGCTACAATGAGCAGTTCTTC. Translating it yields CASKGQGYNEQFF. The chain joins TRBV11-2 to TRBJ2-1; 8 bases match TRBD1. Germline trimming cut 7 bases from V and 3 bases from J; bases unmatched to any gene: 2. This CDR3 is 13 amino acids long. Germline V gives CDR1 SGHAT, CDR2 FQNNGV.